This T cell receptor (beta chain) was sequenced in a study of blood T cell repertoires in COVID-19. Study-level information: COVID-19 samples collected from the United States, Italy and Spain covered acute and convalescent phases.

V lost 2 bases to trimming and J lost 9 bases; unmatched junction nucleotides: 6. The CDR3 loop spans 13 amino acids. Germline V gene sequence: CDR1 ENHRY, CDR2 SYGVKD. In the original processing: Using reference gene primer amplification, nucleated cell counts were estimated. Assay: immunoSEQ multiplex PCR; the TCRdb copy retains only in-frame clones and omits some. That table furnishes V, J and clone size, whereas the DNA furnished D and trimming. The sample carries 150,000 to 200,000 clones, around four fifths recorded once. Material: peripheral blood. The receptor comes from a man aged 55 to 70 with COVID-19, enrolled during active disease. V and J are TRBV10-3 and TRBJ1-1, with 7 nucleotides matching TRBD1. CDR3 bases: TGTGCCATCAGTGAGAGCGAGGGGGCAAAAGCTTTCTTT. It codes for CAISESEGAKAFF.